This TCR beta chain comes out of a study of T cell responses to AZD1222 COVID-19 vaccine. Whole-study findings and limits: White British people made up most donors, females outnumbered males, and clonal diversity was possibly underestimated.

About this clone: Its antigen is as yet unknown.

The table came from immunoSEQ multiplex PCR; TCRdb's copy has only in-frame clones and leaves some out. The repertoire holds 150,000 to 200,000 clones, with 85% to 95% as singletons. The germline CDR1 and CDR2 sequences are KGHSH and LQKENI. CDR3 length equals 14 residues. V lost 2 bases, J lost 3 bases, and 1 base stayed unmatched. The receptor was derived from an adult in good health. The chain is built from TRBV18 and TRBJ2-7, with TRBD2 matching 10 bases. The starting material was peripheral blood, obtained on day 0 of AZD1222 vaccination. CDR3 in amino acids: CASSPGTSVYEQYF. CDR3 nucleotides: TGTGCCAGCTCACCAGGGACTAGCGTCTACGAGCAGTACTTC.